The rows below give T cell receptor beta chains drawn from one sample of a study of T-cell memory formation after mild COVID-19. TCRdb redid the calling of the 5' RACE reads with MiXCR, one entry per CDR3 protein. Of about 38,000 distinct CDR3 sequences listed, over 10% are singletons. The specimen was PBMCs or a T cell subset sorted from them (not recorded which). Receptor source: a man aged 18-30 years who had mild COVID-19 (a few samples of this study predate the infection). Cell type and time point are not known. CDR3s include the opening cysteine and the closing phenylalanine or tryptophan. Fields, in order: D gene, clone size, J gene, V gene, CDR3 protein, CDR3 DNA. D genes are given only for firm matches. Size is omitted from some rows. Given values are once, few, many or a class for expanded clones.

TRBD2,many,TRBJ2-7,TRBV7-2,CASSLAGSYEQYF,TGTGCCAGCAGCCTAGCGGGGTCCTACGAGCAGTACTTC
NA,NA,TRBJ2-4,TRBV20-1,CSAREITKNIQYF,TGCAGTGCTAGAGAGATCACCAAAAACATTCAGTACTTC
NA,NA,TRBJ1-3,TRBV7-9,CASRVTMGNTIYF,TGTGCCAGCAGGGTGACAATGGGAAACACCATATATTTT
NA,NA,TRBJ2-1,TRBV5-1,CASSFASGLNEQFF,TGCGCCAGCAGCTTTGCGTCAGGGCTCAATGAGCAGTTCTTC
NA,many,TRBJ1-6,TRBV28,CASRVISPNSPLHF,TGTGCCAGCAGGGTCATTAGCCCCAATTCACCCCTCCACTTT
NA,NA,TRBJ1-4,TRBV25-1,CASSGITGSNEKLFF,TGTGCCAGCAGTGGGATAACAGGGTCTAATGAAAAACTGTTTTTT
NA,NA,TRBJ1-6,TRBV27,CASTWTTGSPLHF,TGTGCCAGTACTTGGACCACCGGTTCACCCCTCCACTTT
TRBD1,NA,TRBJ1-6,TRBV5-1,CASSLEGTENSPLHF,TGCGCCAGCAGCTTGGAGGGGACAGAAAATTCACCCCTCCACTTT
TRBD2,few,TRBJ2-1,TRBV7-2,CASSQLSGSSSYNEQFF,TGTGCCAGCAGCCAGCTTAGCGGGAGCAGCTCCTACAATGAGCAGTTCTTC
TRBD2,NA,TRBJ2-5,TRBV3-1,CASSQEAGASGVRETQYF,TGTGCCAGCAGCCAAGAGGCTGGGGCTAGCGGGGTCCGGGAGACCCAGTACTTC
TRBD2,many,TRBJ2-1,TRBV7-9,CASSHLRGLAGVNEQFF,TGTGCCAGCAGCCACCTGAGGGGGCTAGCGGGGGTGAATGAGCAGTTCTTC
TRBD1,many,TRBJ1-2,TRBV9,CASSVTQGARDGYTF,TGTGCCAGCAGCGTAACACAGGGGGCGCGGGATGGCTACACCTTC
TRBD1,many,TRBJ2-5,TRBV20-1,CSALGQMETQYF,TGCAGTGCCCTGGGACAGATGGAGACCCAGTACTTC
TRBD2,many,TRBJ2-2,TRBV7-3,CASRPGTSGANTGELFF,TGTGCCAGCAGACCAGGGACTAGCGGGGCGAACACCGGGGAGCTGTTTTTT
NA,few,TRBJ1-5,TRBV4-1,CASSQDPPSGELNNQPQHF,TGCGCCAGCAGCCAAGACCCTCCGTCGGGGGAACTAAACAATCAGCCCCAGCATTTT
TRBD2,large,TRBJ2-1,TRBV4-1,CASSQAGGSYNEQFF,TGCGCCAGCAGCCAAGCGGGGGGCTCCTACAATGAGCAGTTCTTC
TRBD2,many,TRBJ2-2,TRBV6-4,CASSDSSGGAGGELFF,TGTGCCAGCAGTGACTCTAGCGGGGGGGCCGGCGGGGAGCTGTTTTTT
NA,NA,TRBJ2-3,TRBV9,CASSGPSVRNTQYF,TGTGCCAGCAGCGGCCCATCGGTCCGAAATACGCAGTATTTT
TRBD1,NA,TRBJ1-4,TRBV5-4,CASRDTGTGEEKLFF,TGTGCCAGCAGGGATACCGGGACAGGGGAAGAAAAACTGTTTTTT
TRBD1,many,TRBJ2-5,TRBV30,CAWSGKGQAQETQYF,TGTGCCTGGAGTGGAAAGGGACAGGCTCAAGAGACCCAGTACTTC
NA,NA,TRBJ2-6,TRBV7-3,CASSLTFSGANVLTF,TGTGCCAGCAGCTTAACTTTCTCTGGGGCCAACGTCCTGACTTTC
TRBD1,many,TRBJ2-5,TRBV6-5,CASSYRTGERPETQYF,TGTGCCAGCAGTTACCGGACAGGGGAGAGGCCAGAGACCCAGTACTTC
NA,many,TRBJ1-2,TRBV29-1,CSVRVSEGGYTF,TGCAGCGTTAGAGTGTCAGAGGGGGGCTACACCTTC
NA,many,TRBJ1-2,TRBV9,CASSVAGANYGYTF,TGTGCCAGCAGCGTAGCCGGAGCTAACTATGGCTACACCTTC
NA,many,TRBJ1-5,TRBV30,CAWRGSDYQPQHF,TGTGCCTGGAGAGGCAGCGACTATCAGCCCCAGCATTTT
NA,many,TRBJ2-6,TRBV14,CASSQGRSGANVLTF,TGTGCCAGCAGCCAAGGGCGCTCTGGGGCCAACGTCCTGACTTTC
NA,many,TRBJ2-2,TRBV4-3,CASSHPPGTRGGELFF,TGCGCCAGCAGCCACCCCCCCGGGACCCGAGGGGGGGAGCTGTTTTTT
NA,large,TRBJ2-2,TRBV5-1,CASSSPTNTGELFF,TGCGCCAGCAGCTCCCCCACAAACACCGGGGAGCTGTTTTTT
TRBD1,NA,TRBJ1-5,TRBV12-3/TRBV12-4,CASTKQGTQPQHF,TGTGCCAGCACGAAACAGGGGACTCAGCCCCAGCATTTT
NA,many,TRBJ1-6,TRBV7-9,CASSLDWNSPLHF,TGTGCCAGCAGCTTAGATTGGAATTCACCCCTCCACTTT
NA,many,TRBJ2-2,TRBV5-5,CASSSRESNTGELFF,TGTGCCAGCAGCTCCAGGGAATCGAACACCGGGGAGCTGTTTTTT
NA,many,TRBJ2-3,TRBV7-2,CASSWLRDTQYF,TGTGCCAGCAGCTGGCTTAGGGATACGCAGTATTTT
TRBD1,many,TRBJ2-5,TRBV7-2,CASSLGQGFQETQYF,TGTGCCAGCAGCTTGGGACAGGGGTTTCAAGAGACCCAGTACTTC
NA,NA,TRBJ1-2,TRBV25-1,CASSESGFLGGYTF,TGTGCCAGCAGTGAATCAGGTTTTTTAGGTGGCTACACCTTC
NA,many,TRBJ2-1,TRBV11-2,CATTPGTTRYNEQFF,TGTGCCACCACCCCCGGGACGACGCGATACAATGAGCAGTTCTTC
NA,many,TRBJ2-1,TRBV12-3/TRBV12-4,CASSSRGGGNEQFF,TGTGCCAGCAGTTCCCGAGGAGGGGGGAATGAGCAGTTCTTC
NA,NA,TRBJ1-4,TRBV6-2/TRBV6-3,CASSYDTGPEKLFF,TGTGCCAGCAGTTACGACACAGGGCCTGAAAAACTGTTTTTT
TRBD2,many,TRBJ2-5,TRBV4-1,CASSQSTSGGETQYF,TGCGCCAGCAGCCAATCGACTAGCGGGGGGGAGACCCAGTACTTC
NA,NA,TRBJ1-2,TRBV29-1,CSVSIGGNNYGYTF,TGCAGCGTTAGTATCGGGGGAAATAACTATGGCTACACCTTC
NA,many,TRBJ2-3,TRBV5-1,CASSQTSLADTQYF,TGCGCCAGCAGTCAGACTAGTCTGGCAGATACGCAGTATTTT
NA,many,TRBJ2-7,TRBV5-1,CASSFGWGDSYEQYF,TGCGCCAGCAGCTTTGGGTGGGGGGACTCCTACGAGCAGTACTTC
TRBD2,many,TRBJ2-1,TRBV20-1,CSAPLAGTWDNEQFF,TGCAGTGCACCACTAGCGGGGACCTGGGACAATGAGCAGTTCTTC
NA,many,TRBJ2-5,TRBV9,CASSVTPGYQETQYF,TGTGCCAGCAGCGTAACCCCGGGGTACCAAGAGACCCAGTACTTC
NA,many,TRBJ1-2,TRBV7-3,CASSPSGLYGYTF,TGTGCCAGCAGCCCTTCGGGCCTCTATGGCTACACCTTC
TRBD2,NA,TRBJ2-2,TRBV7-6,CASRPTSGGPGELFF,TGTGCCAGCCGTCCGACTAGCGGGGGTCCCGGGGAGCTGTTTTTT
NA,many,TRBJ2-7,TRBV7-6,CASSYRQGAGEQYF,TGTGCCAGCAGTTACCGACAAGGAGCAGGCGAGCAGTACTTC
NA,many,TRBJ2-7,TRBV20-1,CSAARQGAGYEQYF,TGCAGTGCTGCCCGACAGGGAGCGGGGTACGAGCAGTACTTC
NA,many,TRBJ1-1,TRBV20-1,CSARGPRAANTEAFF,TGCAGTGCTAGAGGTCCCCGGGCGGCGAACACTGAAGCTTTCTTT
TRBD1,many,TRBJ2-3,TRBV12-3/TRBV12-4,CASSLGTGPRTDTQYF,TGTGCCAGCAGTTTAGGGACAGGGCCCCGCACAGATACGCAGTATTTT
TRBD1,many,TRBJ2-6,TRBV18,CASSPDRGGANVLTF,TGTGCCAGCTCACCTGACAGGGGTGGGGCCAACGTCCTGACTTTC
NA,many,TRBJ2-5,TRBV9,CASSVASQETQYF,TGTGCCAGCAGCGTAGCATCTCAAGAGACCCAGTACTTC
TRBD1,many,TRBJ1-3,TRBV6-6,CASRLQGAQGNTIYF,TGTGCCAGCAGACTGCAGGGGGCGCAGGGAAACACCATATATTTT
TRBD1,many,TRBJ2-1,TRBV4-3,CASALDRGIVYEQFF,TGCGCCAGCGCCCTGGACAGGGGAATCGTTTATGAGCAGTTCTTC